These T cell receptor beta chains were read from a single sample in a study of blood T cell repertoires in COVID-19. TCRdb's copy holds only in-frame clones and misses some; the assay was immunoSEQ multiplex PCR. Found here are roughly 200,000 clones, approximately 86% of them singletons; the top ten hold roughly 4%. Sample: PBMCs or T cells enriched from blood (not recorded which). All receptors derive from a young woman who had been exposed to COVID-19. CDR3s include the opening cysteine and the closing phenylalanine or tryptophan. The order of the fields is D gene, V gene, clone size, J gene, CDR3 DNA, CDR3 protein. A D gene is named only where the DNA matches it firmly. Size is stated for part of the rows, as once, few or many counts, or as a class when the clone is expanded.

D: TRBD2
V: TRBV7-9
size: .
J: TRBJ2-7
DNA: TGTGCCAGCAGCTCTCCTCGGCCAGCGGGGGAGCAGTACTTC
CDR3: CASSSPRPAGEQYF

D: .
V: TRBV5-1
size: .
J: TRBJ1-1
DNA: TGCGCCAGCAGCTTGGGGTACAGCACCACTGAAGCTTTCTTT
CDR3: CASSLGYSTTEAFF

D: .
V: TRBV6-5
size: .
J: TRBJ1-1
DNA: TGTGCCAGCAGTTTCGGCGAGGGTTCCCAAGCTTTCTTT
CDR3: CASSFGEGSQAFF

D: .
V: TRBV3-1/TRBV3-2
size: .
J: TRBJ1-2
DNA: TGTGCCAGCAGCCAGGAGACAGGTGACTATGGCTACACCTTC
CDR3: CASSQETGDYGYTF

D: .
V: TRBV2
size: .
J: TRBJ1-4
DNA: TGTGCCAGCAGATTAGACGGGAAACTGTTTTTT
CDR3: CASRLDGKLFF

D: .
V: TRBV9
size: .
J: TRBJ2-3
DNA: TGTGCCAGCAGCGAGGACACCGGGACTTACACAGATACGCAGTATTTT
CDR3: CASSEDTGTYTDTQYF

D: .
V: TRBV7-2
size: .
J: TRBJ1-1
DNA: TGTGCCAGCAGCGGCGCCAGGGTAGGGAACACTGAAGCTTTCTTT
CDR3: CASSGARVGNTEAFF

D: TRBD1
V: TRBV2
size: once
J: TRBJ2-4
DNA: TGTGCCAGCAGTGATGGGCAGGGGGCGGCCAAAAACATTCAGTACTTC
CDR3: CASSDGQGAAKNIQYF

D: TRBD1
V: TRBV27
size: .
J: TRBJ2-7
DNA: TGTGCCAGCCGTCCGGGACAGCAAATTTACGAGCAGTACTTC
CDR3: CASRPGQQIYEQYF

D: TRBD2
V: TRBV4-2
size: .
J: TRBJ2-7
DNA: TGTGCCAGCAGCCAAGATTGGTCTCTAGCGGGGGGGAACGAGCAGTACTTC
CDR3: CASSQDWSLAGGNEQYF